A selection of T cell receptor beta chains follows, all from one sample in a study of PD-L1 blockade in urothelial cancer. Method: immunoSEQ multiplex PCR; TCRdb's copy keeps in-frame clones and lacks some. This sample has approximately 50,000 clones; approximately 88% occur once, and the top ten carry approximately 1.4%. Sequenced here: PBMCs, sampled around atezolizumab (anti-PD-L1) treatment. Source of these receptors: a man aged 50-60 years with urothelial cancer. Each CDR3 is given with its conserved first and last residue. D genes are given only for firm matches. The size of a clone is reported for some rows only, either as once, few or many, or as a class for expanded clones.

J | V | size | D | DNA | CDR3
TRBJ2-7 | TRBV7-8 | - | - | TGTGCCAGCAGCCCGGACATGCAAAGCTCCTACGAGCAGTACTTC | CASSPDMQSSYEQYF
TRBJ2-1 | TRBV5-5 | - | TRBD2 | TGTGCCAGCAGCAGGGAGCGGGGGGACTACAATGAGCAGTTCTTC | CASSRERGDYNEQFF
TRBJ1-1 | TRBV27 | - | - | TGTGCCAGCAGTCTAAGCGGGTTCTGGAACACTGAAGCTTTCTTT | CASSLSGFWNTEAFF
TRBJ1-1 | TRBV5-8 | - | - | TGTGCCAGCAGCTTGGGAGGCGGTGGCTCGAACACTGAAGCTTTCTTT | CASSLGGGGSNTEAFF
TRBJ1-2 | TRBV18 | once | - | TGTGCCAGCTCACCCCCGGGAGATGCTAACTATGGCTACACCTTC | CASSPPGDANYGYTF
TRBJ1-4 | TRBV19 | - | TRBD1 | TGTGCCACCGAGGACAGGGGACCAAATGAAAAACTGTTTTTT | CATEDRGPNEKLFF
TRBJ2-1 | TRBV6-1 | - | TRBD1 | TGTGCCAGCAGTGAATCCCGACAGGGGAAGCAGTTCTTC | CASSESRQGKQFF
TRBJ2-5 | TRBV28 | - | - | TGTGCCAGCAGTCCAACTCTCGGGAGCCGGCCACAAGAGACCCAGTACTTC | CASSPTLGSRPQETQYF
TRBJ2-3 | TRBV6-5 | - | TRBD2 | TGTGCCAGCAGTTACTCCGCGGGGGGTGCCTATGGGCAGTATTTT | CASSYSAGGAYGQYF
TRBJ1-2 | TRBV15 | - | - | TGTGCCACCAGCCGGACAGCGACTTATGGCTACACCTTC | CATSRTATYGYTF
TRBJ2-1 | TRBV12-5 | - | - | TGTGCTAGTGGAACCCCCAGCTCCTACAATGAGCAGTTCTTC | CASGTPSSYNEQFF